Listed below are T cell receptor beta chains from one sample, sequenced in a study of long-term antiretroviral therapy in people with HIV. Measured with immunoSEQ multiplex PCR; TCRdb has only the in-frame clones, and not every one. The sample holds over 10,000 clones, 75% to 80% seen once. Material: unsorted PBMCs, obtained 0.5 years before starting antiretroviral therapy. The receptors here all came from a middle-aged woman with HIV. The CDR3 runs from the conserved cysteine through the conserved F or W. A D gene is named only where the DNA matches it firmly. Size values are once, few and many counts, or a class for expanded clones, and some rows have none.

clone_size: -; j_call: TRBJ1-2; d_call: -; v_call: TRBV12-5; cdr3_aa: CASFHNNYGYTF; cdr3_nt: TGTGCTAGTTTTCACAACAACTATGGCTACACCTTC
clone_size: -; j_call: TRBJ1-1; d_call: TRBD1; v_call: TRBV27; cdr3_aa: CASGWTGNTEAFF; cdr3_nt: TGTGCCAGCGGGTGGACAGGGAACACTGAAGCTTTCTTT
clone_size: -; j_call: TRBJ2-7; d_call: -; v_call: TRBV27; cdr3_aa: CASSLSPYSYEQYF; cdr3_nt: TGTGCCAGCAGTTTATCGCCTTACAGCTACGAGCAGTACTTC
clone_size: -; j_call: TRBJ2-7; d_call: TRBD1; v_call: TRBV6-5; cdr3_aa: CASHPRDRVYEQYF; cdr3_nt: TGTGCCAGCCATCCTCGGGACAGGGTATACGAGCAGTACTTC
clone_size: once; j_call: TRBJ2-3; d_call: -; v_call: TRBV7-9; cdr3_aa: CASSLESTDTQYF; cdr3_nt: TGTGCCAGCAGCTTAGAGAGCACAGATACGCAGTATTTT
clone_size: -; j_call: TRBJ2-7; d_call: -; v_call: TRBV7-9; cdr3_aa: CASSSTQTDSLSYEQYF; cdr3_nt: TGTGCCAGCAGCTCTACTCAAACAGATTCCCTCTCCTACGAGCAGTACTTC
clone_size: -; j_call: TRBJ2-1; d_call: -; v_call: TRBV5-1; cdr3_aa: CASGLRGWVYDEQFF; cdr3_nt: TGCGCCAGCGGGCTTAGAGGTTGGGTCTACGATGAGCAGTTCTTC
clone_size: -; j_call: TRBJ1-3; d_call: -; v_call: TRBV7-9; cdr3_aa: CASSLEGSVMGSPIYF; cdr3_nt: TGTGCCAGCAGCTTAGAAGGTTCGGTCATGGGGAGCCCCATATATTTT
clone_size: -; j_call: TRBJ1-1; d_call: -; v_call: TRBV30; cdr3_aa: CAWSSGLAFF; cdr3_nt: TGTGCCTGGAGTAGCGGCTTAGCTTTCTTT
clone_size: once; j_call: TRBJ1-1; d_call: -; v_call: TRBV6-6; cdr3_aa: CASSSPGAGNTEAFF; cdr3_nt: TGTGCCAGCAGTTCCCCTGGGGCCGGGAACACTGAAGCTTTCTTT
clone_size: -; j_call: TRBJ2-7; d_call: -; v_call: TRBV29-1; cdr3_aa: CSVTADYEQYF; cdr3_nt: TGCAGCGTTACTGCGGACTACGAGCAGTACTTC
clone_size: -; j_call: TRBJ2-2; d_call: TRBD2; v_call: TRBV6-1; cdr3_aa: CASSDLAGVNTGELFF; cdr3_nt: TGTGCCAGCAGTGATCTAGCGGGAGTCAACACCGGGGAGCTGTTTTTT
clone_size: -; j_call: TRBJ1-2; d_call: TRBD1; v_call: TRBV19; cdr3_aa: CASSILGQGKGGYTF; cdr3_nt: TGTGCCAGTAGTATACTGGGACAGGGGAAGGGTGGCTACACCTTC
clone_size: -; j_call: TRBJ2-3; d_call: TRBD2; v_call: TRBV4-1; cdr3_aa: CASSQSAGGTDTQYF; cdr3_nt: TGCGCCAGCAGCCAGTCCGCGGGGGGAACAGATACGCAGTATTTT
clone_size: -; j_call: TRBJ1-4; d_call: -; v_call: TRBV4-3; cdr3_aa: CASSPGKGAAEKLFF; cdr3_nt: TGCGCCAGCAGCCCGGGGAAGGGAGCCGCTGAAAAACTGTTTTTT
clone_size: -; j_call: TRBJ1-1; d_call: -; v_call: TRBV5-4; cdr3_aa: CASSFQGGTEAFF; cdr3_nt: TGTGCCAGCAGTTTTCAGGGAGGCACTGAAGCTTTCTTT
clone_size: -; j_call: TRBJ2-7; d_call: -; v_call: TRBV14; cdr3_aa: CASSQDRRGRYEQYF; cdr3_nt: TGTGCCAGCAGCCAAGATAGGAGGGGGCGGTACGAGCAGTACTTC
clone_size: -; j_call: TRBJ2-6; d_call: -; v_call: TRBV13; cdr3_aa: CASSPDTSGANVLTF; cdr3_nt: TGTGCCAGCAGCCCCGACACCTCTGGGGCCAACGTCCTGACTTTC
clone_size: -; j_call: TRBJ2-5; d_call: -; v_call: TRBV5-6; cdr3_aa: CASSPGAGTPDQETQYF; cdr3_nt: TGTGCCAGCAGCCCAGGGGCGGGAACCCCCGATCAGGAGACCCAGTACTTC
clone_size: -; j_call: TRBJ1-1; d_call: -; v_call: TRBV13; cdr3_aa: CASSLVMQNTEAFF; cdr3_nt: TGTGCCAGCAGCTTAGTCATGCAGAACACTGAAGCTTTCTTT
clone_size: -; j_call: TRBJ2-5; d_call: -; v_call: TRBV5-6; cdr3_aa: CASSLGVALGRETQYF; cdr3_nt: TGTGCCAGCAGCTTGGGGGTAGCTTTAGGGCGAGAGACCCAGTACTTC
clone_size: -; j_call: TRBJ1-2; d_call: TRBD1; v_call: TRBV5-4; cdr3_aa: CASSPDRDDGYTF; cdr3_nt: TGTGCCAGCTCACCGGACAGGGACGATGGCTACACCTTC
clone_size: -; j_call: TRBJ2-7; d_call: -; v_call: TRBV14; cdr3_aa: CASRVSGTYEQYF; cdr3_nt: TGTGCCAGCAGGGTGTCCGGGACCTACGAGCAGTACTTC
clone_size: few; j_call: TRBJ1-1; d_call: -; v_call: TRBV9; cdr3_aa: CASSVSQITEAFF; cdr3_nt: TGTGCCAGCAGCGTATCACAGATTACTGAAGCTTTCTTT
clone_size: few; j_call: TRBJ2-6; d_call: -; v_call: TRBV27; cdr3_aa: CASSLRGQTAPGANVLTF; cdr3_nt: TGTGCCAGCAGTTTAAGAGGACAGACGGCCCCTGGGGCCAACGTCCTGACTTTC
clone_size: -; j_call: TRBJ2-1; d_call: -; v_call: TRBV15; cdr3_aa: CATSRSPTRSEQFF; cdr3_nt: TGTGCCACCAGCAGATCCCCTACTAGGAGTGAGCAGTTCTTC
clone_size: -; j_call: TRBJ2-7; d_call: TRBD2; v_call: TRBV6-1; cdr3_aa: CASSEASDIAGLYEQYF; cdr3_nt: TGTGCCAGCAGTGAAGCGTCTGACATAGCGGGACTCTACGAGCAGTACTTC
clone_size: -; j_call: TRBJ2-6; d_call: -; v_call: TRBV30; cdr3_aa: CAWRGQPGANVLTF; cdr3_nt: TGTGCCTGGAGAGGACAGCCTGGGGCCAACGTCCTGACTTTC
clone_size: -; j_call: TRBJ2-7; d_call: TRBD1; v_call: TRBV19; cdr3_aa: CASSTGQGIYEQYF; cdr3_nt: TGTGCCAGTAGTACGGGACAGGGGATCTACGAGCAGTACTTC
clone_size: -; j_call: TRBJ1-2; d_call: -; v_call: TRBV25-1; cdr3_aa: CASSHRSNYGYTF; cdr3_nt: TGTGCCAGCAGTCACAGGAGCAACTATGGCTACACCTTC
clone_size: -; j_call: TRBJ2-1; d_call: TRBD1; v_call: TRBV27; cdr3_aa: CASSLSGDRAHNEQFF; cdr3_nt: TGTGCCAGCAGTTTAAGTGGGGACAGGGCCCACAATGAGCAGTTCTTC
clone_size: -; j_call: TRBJ1-1; d_call: -; v_call: TRBV25-1; cdr3_aa: CASSPRGIFEAFF; cdr3_nt: TGTGCCAGCAGCCCTAGGGGGATATTTGAAGCTTTCTTT
clone_size: -; j_call: TRBJ2-7; d_call: -; v_call: TRBV18; cdr3_aa: CASSYRGWAGDEQYF; cdr3_nt: TGTGCCAGCTCCTATAGAGGGTGGGCCGGGGACGAGCAGTACTTC
clone_size: -; j_call: TRBJ2-3; d_call: TRBD2; v_call: TRBV7-2; cdr3_aa: CASSNPGLVTDTQYF; cdr3_nt: TGTGCCAGCAGTAACCCGGGACTAGTAACAGATACGCAGTATTTT
clone_size: few; j_call: TRBJ2-7; d_call: -; v_call: TRBV5-1; cdr3_aa: CASSLVPPVREQYF; cdr3_nt: TGCGCCAGCAGCTTGGTCCCCCCGGTCCGCGAGCAGTACTTC
clone_size: once; j_call: TRBJ2-3; d_call: TRBD2; v_call: TRBV7-2; cdr3_aa: CASSPRLARADTQYF; cdr3_nt: TGTGCCAGCAGCCCGAGACTAGCTCGGGCAGATACGCAGTATTTT
clone_size: -; j_call: TRBJ1-1; d_call: -; v_call: TRBV11-3; cdr3_aa: CASSPDGAPNTEAFF; cdr3_nt: TGTGCCAGCAGCCCCGACGGGGCACCGAACACTGAAGCTTTCTTT
clone_size: -; j_call: TRBJ2-7; d_call: TRBD1; v_call: TRBV27; cdr3_aa: CASSAGTGFYEQYF; cdr3_nt: TGTGCCAGCAGTGCCGGGACAGGGTTCTACGAGCAGTACTTC
clone_size: -; j_call: TRBJ1-5; d_call: -; v_call: TRBV6-1; cdr3_aa: CASNIYRGQPQHF; cdr3_nt: TGTGCCAGCAACATTTATAGGGGTCAGCCCCAGCATTTT
clone_size: -; j_call: TRBJ2-5; d_call: -; v_call: TRBV6-1; cdr3_aa: CASSEGVPGMETQYF; cdr3_nt: TGTGCCAGCAGTGAAGGAGTCCCAGGGATGGAGACCCAGTACTTC
clone_size: -; j_call: TRBJ2-7; d_call: -; v_call: TRBV9; cdr3_aa: CASSVAPPGEQYF; cdr3_nt: TGTGCCAGCAGCGTAGCCCCCCCGGGGGAGCAGTACTTC
clone_size: -; j_call: TRBJ2-3; d_call: TRBD1; v_call: TRBV9; cdr3_aa: CASSVAPADRGTQYF; cdr3_nt: TGTGCCAGCAGCGTAGCCCCCGCGGACAGGGGGACGCAGTATTTT
clone_size: few; j_call: TRBJ1-6; d_call: -; v_call: TRBV2; cdr3_aa: CASSQGSSYNSPLHF; cdr3_nt: TGTGCCAGCAGCCAGGGGAGCTCCTATAATTCACCCCTCCACTTT
clone_size: -; j_call: TRBJ2-1; d_call: TRBD2; v_call: TRBV6-5; cdr3_aa: CASSGLVGNEQFF; cdr3_nt: TGTGCCAGCAGTGGACTAGTTGGCAATGAGCAGTTCTTC
clone_size: -; j_call: TRBJ2-3; d_call: TRBD2; v_call: TRBV18; cdr3_aa: CASSINTVGLGADTQYF; cdr3_nt: TGTGCCAGCTCAATCAACACCGTGGGACTAGGCGCAGATACGCAGTATTTT
clone_size: -; j_call: TRBJ2-1; d_call: -; v_call: TRBV5-1; cdr3_aa: CASSPGDIYNEQFF; cdr3_nt: TGCGCCAGCAGCCCCGGGGACATATACAATGAGCAGTTCTTC
clone_size: -; j_call: TRBJ1-3; d_call: TRBD1; v_call: TRBV6-5; cdr3_aa: CASSYAGTDSGNTIYF; cdr3_nt: TGTGCCAGCAGTTACGCAGGGACAGACTCTGGAAACACCATATATTTT
clone_size: -; j_call: TRBJ1-2; d_call: -; v_call: TRBV29-1; cdr3_aa: CSVTTAYGYTF; cdr3_nt: TGCAGCGTTACGACAGCTTATGGCTACACCTTC
clone_size: -; j_call: TRBJ2-1; d_call: TRBD1; v_call: TRBV19; cdr3_aa: CASSPQGGTGNEQFF; cdr3_nt: TGTGCCAGTAGTCCCCAGGGGGGGACAGGGAATGAGCAGTTCTTC
clone_size: -; j_call: TRBJ2-3; d_call: -; v_call: TRBV5-1; cdr3_aa: CASSLDGTSTDTQYF; cdr3_nt: TGCGCCAGCAGCTTGGACGGTACTAGCACAGATACGCAGTATTTT